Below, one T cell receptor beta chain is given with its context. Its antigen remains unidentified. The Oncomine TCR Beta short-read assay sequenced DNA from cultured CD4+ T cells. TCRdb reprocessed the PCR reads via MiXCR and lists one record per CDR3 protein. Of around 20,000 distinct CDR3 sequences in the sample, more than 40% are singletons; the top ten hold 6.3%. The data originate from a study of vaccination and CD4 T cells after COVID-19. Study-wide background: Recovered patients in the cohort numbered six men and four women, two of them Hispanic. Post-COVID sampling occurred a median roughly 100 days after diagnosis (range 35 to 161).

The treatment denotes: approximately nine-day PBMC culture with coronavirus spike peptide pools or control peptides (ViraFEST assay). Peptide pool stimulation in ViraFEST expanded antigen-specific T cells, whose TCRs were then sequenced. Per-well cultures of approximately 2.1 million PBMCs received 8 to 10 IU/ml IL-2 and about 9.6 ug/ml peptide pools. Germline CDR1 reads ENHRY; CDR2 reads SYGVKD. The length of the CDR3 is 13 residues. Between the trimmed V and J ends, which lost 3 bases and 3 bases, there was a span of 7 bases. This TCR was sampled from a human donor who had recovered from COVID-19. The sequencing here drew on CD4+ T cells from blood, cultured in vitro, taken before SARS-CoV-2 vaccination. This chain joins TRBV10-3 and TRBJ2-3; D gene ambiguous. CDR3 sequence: CAISDRATDTQYF. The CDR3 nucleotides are TGTGCCATCAGTGATCGGGCTACAGATACGCAGTATTTT.